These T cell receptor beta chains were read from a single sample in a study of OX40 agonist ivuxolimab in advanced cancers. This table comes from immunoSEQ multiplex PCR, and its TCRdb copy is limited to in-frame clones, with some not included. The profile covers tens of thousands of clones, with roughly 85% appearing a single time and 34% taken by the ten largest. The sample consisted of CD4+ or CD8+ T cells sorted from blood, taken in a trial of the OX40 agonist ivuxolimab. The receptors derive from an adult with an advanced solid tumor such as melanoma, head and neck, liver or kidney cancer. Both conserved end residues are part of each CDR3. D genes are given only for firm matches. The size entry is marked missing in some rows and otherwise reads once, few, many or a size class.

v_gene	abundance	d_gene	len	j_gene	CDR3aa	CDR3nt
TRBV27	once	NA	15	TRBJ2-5	CASSPSLATQETQYF	TGTGCCAGCAGTCCCAGTCTGGCTACCCAAGAGACCCAGTACTTC
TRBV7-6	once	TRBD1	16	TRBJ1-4	CASSYASGTGGEKLFF	TGTGCCAGCAGCTATGCCTCCGGGACAGGAGGCGAAAAACTGTTTTTT
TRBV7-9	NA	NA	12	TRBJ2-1	CASSDLYNEQFF	TGTGCCAGCAGCGACCTATACAATGAGCAGTTCTTC
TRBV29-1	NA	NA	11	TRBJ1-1	CSVSLDTEAFF	TGCAGCGTTTCCTTGGACACTGAAGCTTTCTTT
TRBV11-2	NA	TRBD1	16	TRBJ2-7	CASSRSGTGDSYEQYF	TGTGCCAGCAGCCGCTCCGGGACAGGGGACTCCTACGAGCAGTACTTC
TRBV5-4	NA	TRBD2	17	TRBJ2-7	CASSLFGAGVNSYEQYF	TGTGCCAGCAGCTTGTTTGGGGCGGGAGTGAACTCCTACGAGCAGTACTTC
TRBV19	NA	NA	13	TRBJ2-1	CATGQSSYNEQFF	TGTGCCACCGGACAGAGCTCCTACAATGAGCAGTTCTTC
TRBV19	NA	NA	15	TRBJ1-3	CASSIGTRGGNTIYF	TGTGCCAGTAGTATTGGGACGAGGGGCGGAAACACCATATATTTT
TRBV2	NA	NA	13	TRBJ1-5	CASIGGGNQPQHF	TGTGCCAGCATTGGGGGAGGCAATCAGCCCCAGCATTTT
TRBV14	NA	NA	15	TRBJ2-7	CASSLERRIGHEQYF	TGTGCCAGCAGCCTCGAAAGACGGATAGGCCACGAGCAGTACTTC
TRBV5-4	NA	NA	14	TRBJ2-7	CASSLTPSLYEQYF	TGTGCCAGCAGCTTGACCCCTTCCCTCTACGAGCAGTACTTC
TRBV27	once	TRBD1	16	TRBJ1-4	CASSLSRTGGNEKLFF	TGTGCCAGCAGTTTATCCCGGACAGGGGGCAATGAAAAACTGTTTTTT
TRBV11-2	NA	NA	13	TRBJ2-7	CASSAGTSYEQYF	TGTGCCAGCAGCGCCGGGACCTCATACGAGCAGTACTTC
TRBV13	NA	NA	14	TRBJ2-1	CASSVPREGNEQFF	TGTGCCAGCAGCGTCCCCAGGGAAGGCAATGAGCAGTTCTTC
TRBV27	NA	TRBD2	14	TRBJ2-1	CASSQTSGSVEQFF	TGTGCCAGCAGTCAAACTAGCGGGAGCGTTGAGCAGTTCTTC
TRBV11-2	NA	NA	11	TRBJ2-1	CASSSSGEQFF	TGTGCCAGCAGCTCAAGCGGTGAGCAGTTCTTC
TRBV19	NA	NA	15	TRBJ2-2	CASSIELQNTGELFF	TGTGCCAGTAGTATAGAGCTACAGAACACCGGGGAGCTGTTTTTT
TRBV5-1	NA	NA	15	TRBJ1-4	CASSSWTRGSEKLFF	TGCGCCAGCAGCTCATGGACACGAGGTTCAGAAAAACTGTTTTTT
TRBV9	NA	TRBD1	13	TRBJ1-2	CASSVGDSYGYTF	TGTGCCAGCAGCGTAGGGGACAGCTATGGCTACACCTTC
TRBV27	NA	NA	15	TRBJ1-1	CASSLSILINTEAFF	TGTGCCAGCAGTTTATCGATTCTGATAAACACTGAAGCTTTCTTT
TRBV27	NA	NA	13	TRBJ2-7	CASSTTGLNEQYF	TGTGCCAGCAGTACTACAGGGTTGAACGAGCAGTACTTC
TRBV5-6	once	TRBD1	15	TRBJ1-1	CASSLRTGARTEAFF	TGTGCCAGCAGCTTGAGGACAGGGGCTCGAACTGAAGCTTTCTTT
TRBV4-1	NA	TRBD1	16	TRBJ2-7	CASSQYRTGGSYEQYF	TGCGCCAGCAGCCAATATAGGACAGGTGGGTCCTACGAGCAGTACTTC
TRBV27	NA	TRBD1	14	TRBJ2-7	CASSFAGQAYEQYF	TGTGCCAGCAGTTTCGCGGGACAGGCCTACGAGCAGTACTTC
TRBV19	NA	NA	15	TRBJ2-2	CASSGEVRGVGELFF	TGTGCCAGTAGTGGGGAGGTACGGGGAGTCGGGGAGCTGTTTTTT
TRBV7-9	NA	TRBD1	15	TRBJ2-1	CASSSGQGVYNEQFF	TGTGCCAGCAGCTCGGGACAGGGGGTCTACAATGAGCAGTTCTTC
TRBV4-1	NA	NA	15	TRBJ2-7	CASSFFKGDRYEQYF	TGCGCCAGCAGCTTTTTCAAAGGGGATCGCTACGAGCAGTACTTC
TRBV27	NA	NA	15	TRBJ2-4	CASGFPNAGKNIQYF	TGTGCCAGCGGGTTTCCCAACGCGGGCAAAAACATTCAGTACTTC
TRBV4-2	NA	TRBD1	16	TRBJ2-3	CASSQEEGQGEDTQYF	TGTGCCAGCAGCCAAGAGGAGGGACAGGGGGAAGATACGCAGTATTTT
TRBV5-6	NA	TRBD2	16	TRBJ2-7	CASSHRLAGQTYEQYF	TGTGCCAGCAGCCATCGCCTAGCGGGTCAAACCTACGAGCAGTACTTC
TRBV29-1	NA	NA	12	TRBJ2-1	CSVELVYNEQFF	TGCAGCGTTGAATTGGTGTACAATGAGCAGTTCTTC
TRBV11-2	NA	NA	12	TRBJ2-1	CASRSGDYEQFF	TGTGCCAGCAGATCGGGAGACTATGAGCAGTTCTTC
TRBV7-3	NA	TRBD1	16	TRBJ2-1	CASSFGTGAIYNEQFF	TGTGCCAGCAGCTTTGGGACAGGGGCAATTTACAATGAGCAGTTCTTC
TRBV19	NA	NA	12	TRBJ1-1	CASSYKNTEAFF	TGTGCCAGTTCATACAAGAACACTGAAGCTTTCTTT
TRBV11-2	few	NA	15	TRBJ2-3	CASSFGGTSTDTQYF	TGTGCCAGCAGCTTCGGGGGAACTAGCACAGATACGCAGTATTTT
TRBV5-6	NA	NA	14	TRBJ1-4	CASSLGAGNEKLFF	TGTGCCAGCAGCCTGGGGGCGGGGAATGAAAAACTGTTTTTT
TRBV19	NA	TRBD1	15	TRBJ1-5	CASWEGQRSNQPQHF	TGTGCCAGTTGGGAGGGACAGAGAAGCAATCAGCCCCAGCATTTT
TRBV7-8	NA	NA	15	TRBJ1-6	CASSLEISYNSPLHF	TGTGCCAGCAGCTTAGAAATCTCCTATAATTCACCCCTCCACTTT
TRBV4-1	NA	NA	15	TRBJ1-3	CASSQDTGSGNTIYF	TGCGCCAGCAGCCAAGATACCGGCTCTGGAAACACCATATATTTT
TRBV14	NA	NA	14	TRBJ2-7	CASSLRGRMDEQYF	TGTGCCAGCAGCCTAAGGGGGAGGATGGACGAGCAGTACTTC
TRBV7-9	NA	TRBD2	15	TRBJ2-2	CASNELAEGSGELFF	TGTGCCAGCAACGAACTAGCGGAAGGGTCCGGGGAGCTGTTTTTT
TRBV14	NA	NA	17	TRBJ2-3	CASSQDYGGGSTDTQYF	TGTGCCAGCAGCCAAGATTATGGGGGCGGGAGCACAGATACGCAGTATTTT
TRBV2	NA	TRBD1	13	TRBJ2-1	CASMPGGYNEQFF	TGTGCCAGCATGCCAGGGGGTTACAATGAGCAGTTCTTC
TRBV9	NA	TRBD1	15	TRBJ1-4	CASSVDGTVGEKLFF	TGTGCCAGCAGCGTGGACGGGACAGTGGGTGAAAAACTGTTTTTT
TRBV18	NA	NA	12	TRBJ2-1	CASSPEFPSPFF	TGTGCCAGCTCACCAGAATTCCCTAGCCCGTTCTTC
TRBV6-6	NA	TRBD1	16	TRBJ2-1	CASSQTPGQGVQGRFF	TGTGCCAGCAGCCAAACCCCGGGACAGGGGGTCCAAGGGCGGTTCTTC
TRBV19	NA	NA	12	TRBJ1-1	CASSIGHFEAFF	TGTGCCAGTAGTATCGGGCACTTCGAAGCTTTCTTT
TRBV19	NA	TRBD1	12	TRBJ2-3	CASGTGTDTQYF	TGTGCCAGTGGGACAGGCACAGATACGCAGTATTTT
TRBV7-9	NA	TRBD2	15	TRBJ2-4	CASSLVLAGLNIQYF	TGTGCCAGCAGCTTAGTACTAGCGGGACTTAACATTCAGTACTTC
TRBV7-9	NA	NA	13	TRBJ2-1	CASSPSGRGGQFF	TGTGCCAGCAGTCCCTCAGGGCGCGGTGGGCAGTTCTTC
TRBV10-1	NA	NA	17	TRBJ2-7	CASSESNRRGGTYEQYF	TGCGCCAGCAGTGAGTCGAATCGGAGGGGAGGAACCTACGAGCAGTACTTC
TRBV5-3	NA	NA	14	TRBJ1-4	CARSFGQGGEKLFF	TGTGCCAGAAGCTTTGGCCAGGGCGGCGAAAAACTGTTTTTT
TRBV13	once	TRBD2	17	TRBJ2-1	CASSHIEGTSGYNEQFF	TGTGCCAGCAGCCACATCGAGGGGACTAGCGGTTACAATGAGCAGTTCTTC
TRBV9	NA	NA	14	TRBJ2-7	CASSPGGGPYEQYF	TGTGCCAGCAGTCCCGGGGGTGGCCCCTACGAGCAGTACTTC